A single sample is the source of the 32 T cell receptor beta chains below, sequenced in a study of blood T cell repertoires in COVID-19. Assay: immunoSEQ multiplex PCR; the TCRdb copy retains only in-frame clones and omits some. In the table there are 100,000 to 150,000 clones, roughly 83% of which are singletons. Specimen: peripheral blood. These receptors all stem from a man in his sixties with acute or convalescent COVID-19.

The chain joins TRBV29-1 to TRBJ1-1; TRBD1 agrees at 7 bases. V dropped 8 bases and J dropped 6; count of bases not matched to a gene: 12. The CDR3 totals 13 residues. Germline values: CDR1 SQVTM, CDR2 ANQGSEA. In DNA form, the CDR3 reads TGCAGCTCCCAGACGAGGGGGCTCGCTGAAGCTTTCTTT. Translation: CSSQTRGLAEAFF.

This chain connects TRBV4-2 to TRBJ2-5, with 16 positions matching TRBD2. V trimming: 2 bases; J trimming: 3 bases; junction bases outside the gene matches: 9. Germline V gene data show CDR1 as LGHNA and CDR2 as YNFKEQ. CDR3 size: 19 residues. The CDR3: CASSQPGLAGGPGKETQYF. For the CDR3, the DNA is TGTGCCAGCAGCCAACCGGGACTAGCGGGAGGGCCCGGCAAAGAGACCCAGTACTTC.

Worth noting for this clone: Other nucleotide sequences in the sample specify the same CDR3. The rearrangement links TRBV11-2 to TRBJ2-7; possibly TRBD2 for D (6 bases). Germline-derived CDR1 and CDR2 are SGHAT and FQNNGV. V was trimmed by 5 bases and J by 1 base, leaving 6 bases between them. The CDR3 totals 12 residues. Here the CDR3 DNA reads TGTGCCAGCAGCCGGGGGTCCTACGAGCAGTACTTC. Its translation is CASSRGSYEQYF.

The chain couples TRBV19 to TRBJ1-2; 8 bases line up with TRBD1. This CDR3 has 15 amino acids. The V gene end was trimmed by 5 bases and the J gene end by 3 bases; junction bases not matched to a gene: 8. Per the germline V gene, CDR1 is LNHDA and CDR2 is SQIVND (reference sequence). The CDR3: CASSVAGQGHYGYTF. In nucleotides, the CDR3 is TGTGCCAGTAGTGTAGCAGGACAGGGACACTATGGCTACACCTTC.

The chain combines TRBV9 with TRBJ2-3; perhaps TRBD1 as D (6 bases). The germline gives CDR1 SGDLS, CDR2 YYNGEE. CDR3 size: 15 residues. Trimming shortened V by 0 bases and J by 3 bases, and 11 bases separated the two germline ends. This CDR3 is CASSVVAGVTDTQYF. The CDR3 coding sequence is TGTGCCAGCAGCGTAGTGGCAGGGGTTACAGATACGCAGTATTTT.

This chain connects TRBV6-6 to TRBJ2-7; 9 nucleotides line up with TRBD1. With 6 bases clipped from V and 3 bases from J, the junction kept 3 bases outside the gene matches. The CDR3 covers 13 residues. In germline, CDR1 is MNHNY, CDR2 SVGAGI (reference sequence). CDR3 DNA: TGTGCCAGCAGCATGACAGGGGGCTACGAGCAGTACTTC. It is translated as CASSMTGGYEQYF.

This chain links TRBV5-6 with TRBJ2-3, with 9 bases that match TRBD2. Looked up from germline, CDR1 is SGHDT and CDR2 is YYEEEE. The length of the CDR3 is 15 residues. V gave up 4 bases and J gave up 5 bases; unmatched junction bases: 8. This chain's CDR3 is CASSPAGGAGDTQYF. The CDR3 DNA reads TGTGCCAGCAGCCCAGCGGGAGGTGCGGGAGATACGCAGTATTTT.

The chain combines TRBV11-2 with TRBJ1-1, with unresolved D. The germline V gene has CDR1 SGHAT and CDR2 FQNNGV. The CDR3 is 17 residues long. Trimming shortened V by 0 bases and J by 2 bases, and 16 bases separated the two germline ends. CDR3 residues: CASSLEGSTRLNTEAFF. The CDR3 bases are TGTGCCAGCAGCTTAGAGGGCTCGACCAGACTAAACACTGAAGCTTTCTTT.

This clone has a single count. The chain has TRBV5-1 and TRBJ1-3, with D possibly TRBD1 on 6 matching bases. This CDR3 spans 18 amino acids. Per the germline V gene, CDR1 is SGHRS and CDR2 is YFSETQ. V lost 4 bases and J 1 base, leaving 21 bases between the germline ends. The chain's CDR3 is CASSSLGQPAESGNTIYF. DNA for the CDR3: TGCGCCAGCAGCAGCCTTGGACAGCCCGCGGAGTCTGGAAACACCATATATTTT.

This chain connects TRBV12-5 to TRBJ1-2; TRBD1 agrees at 9 bases. Per the germline V gene, CDR1 is LGHNT and CDR2 is FRNRAP. Trimming removed 6 bases from V and 4 bases from J; junction bases left unmatched: 6. The CDR3 has 14 amino acids. The CDR3 DNA follows: TGTGCTAGTGGGGGACAGGGATTGCGCTATGGCTACACCTTC. It codes for CASGGQGLRYGYTF. The full variable domain, rest sourced from reference TRBV12-5 and TRBJ1-2, is DARVTQTPRHKVTEMGQEVTMRCQPILGHNTVFWYRQTMMQGLELLAYFRNRAPLDDSGMPKDRFSAEMPDATLATLKIQPSEPRDSAVYFCASGGQGLRYGYTFGSGTRLTVV.

Remarks on this clone: The sample carries other DNA sequences with the same CDR3. The J gene is TRBJ1-1, the V gene TRBV5-1; D uncertain. V gave up 0 bases and J gave up 2 bases, with 8 bases separating them. Germline CDR1 SGHRS, CDR2 YFSETQ. This CDR3 is 14 amino acids long. The DNA of the CDR3 is TGCGCCAGCAGCTTGGATGCAGGCAACACTGAAGCTTTCTTT. This codes for CASSLDAGNTEAFF. Using reference TRBV5-1 and TRBJ1-1 for the parts outside the CDR3, the full variable domain is KAGVTQTPRYLIKTRGQQVTLSCSPISGHRSVSWYQQTPGQGLQFLFEYFSETQRNKGNFPGRFSGRQFSNSRSEMNVSTLELGDSALYLCASSLDAGNTEAFFGQGTRLTVV.

This sequence joins TRBV5-8 and TRBJ2-1, with D unresolved. CDR1 and CDR2 (germline): SGHTS, YDEGEE. V was shortened by 0 bases and J by 2 bases, with 9 bases between the two germline ends. CDR3 length: 15 amino acids. CDR3: CASSLERLTYNEQFF. The CDR3 DNA reads TGTGCCAGCAGCTTGGAGAGATTGACCTACAATGAGCAGTTCTTC.

The chain uses TRBV7-8 and TRBJ2-2; no reliable D call. CDR3 length equals 12 residues. V lost 5 bases, J lost 4 bases, and 5 bases lay in between. CDR1 and CDR2 from the germline V gene are SGHVS and FQNEAQ. In DNA, the CDR3 is TGTGCCAGCAGCCCCTCCACCGGGGAGCTGTTTTTT. This codes for CASSPSTGELFF.

The V gene is TRBV11-2, the J gene TRBJ2-5; TRBD2 agrees at 7 bases. The CDR3 length is 19 residues. V was clipped by 4 bases and J by 2 bases; unmatched bases: 19. The germline CDR1 and CDR2 sequences are SGHAT and FQNNGV. CDR3: CASSSPGVPGGSLQETQYF. In DNA, the CDR3 is TGTGCCAGCAGCTCGCCGGGTGTGCCGGGGGGATCCCTTCAAGAGACCCAGTACTTC.

The rearrangement uses TRBV21-1 and TRBJ2-2; TRBD2 was called by the table and not checked on the DNA. TRBV21-1 is a recognized pseudogene. The CDR3 runs to 13 residues. CDR3 DNA sequence: TGTGCCAGCAGCACCGGGTCTGGCGGGGAGCTGTTTTTT. Translated: CASSTGSGGELFF.

The chain joins TRBV7-3 to TRBJ2-1; D not certain. Germline CDR1 is SGHTA and CDR2 is FQGTGA. Trimming shortened V by 2 bases and J by 7 bases, and 9 bases separated the two germline ends. The CDR3 spans 13 residues. CDR3 coding DNA: TGTGCCAGCAGCTTAGGGTGGAGTAATGAGCAGTTCTTC. It codes for CASSLGWSNEQFF.

The J gene is TRBJ2-2, the V gene TRBV5-1; 7 bases align to TRBD1. CDR1 and CDR2 (germline): SGHRS, YFSETQ. This CDR3 region has 16 residues. Trimming cost V 4 bases and J 7 bases; bases outside gene matches: 13. CDR3: CASSAGQALKFGELFF. The CDR3, as DNA: TGCGCCAGCAGCGCCGGACAGGCCCTTAAATTCGGGGAGCTGTTTTTT.

The chain uses TRBV6-5 and TRBJ1-1; D remains unclear. This CDR3 contains 13 residues. Germline CDR1 and CDR2: MNHEY and SVGAGI. V was clipped by 6 bases and J by 1 base, with 9 bases between them. CDR3 sequence (DNA): TGTGCCAGCAGCTTTGGGCAGAACACTGAAGCTTTCTTT. It translates to CASSFGQNTEAFF.

V gene TRBV27 combines with J gene TRBJ1-6; 9 nucleotides line up with TRBD1. There are 16 residues in the CDR3. Germline V lookup: CDR1 MNHEY, CDR2 SMNVEV (reference sequence). V lost 6 bases and J lost 3; bases outside the gene matches: 6. The CDR3 reads CASSLGQGRYNSPLHF. The CDR3 DNA follows: TGTGCCAGCAGCCTCGGACAGGGGCGCTATAATTCACCCCTCCACTTT.

This clone has only one observation. V and J are TRBV5-6 and TRBJ1-1; D is possibly TRBD1 (5 bases). The CDR3 extends over 15 amino acids. V lost 4 bases to trimming and J lost 1 base, with 14 bases between them. CDR1 is SGHDT, CDR2 YYEEEE, per germline. In nucleotides, the CDR3 is TGTGCCAGCAGCATTGGGTACAGGTCGAACACTGAAGCTTTCTTT. Its protein product is CASSIGYRSNTEAFF. Combining the CDR3 with reference TRBV5-6 and TRBJ1-1 gives the whole variable domain DAGVTQSPTHLIKTRGQQVTLRCSPKSGHDTVSWYQQALGQGPQFIFQYYEEEERQRGNFPDRFSGHQFPNYSSELNVNALLLGDSALYLCASSIGYRSNTEAFFGQGTRLTVV.

The chain recombines TRBV5-1 with TRBJ2-6, with a weak D call TRBD1 (6 bases). V was trimmed by 4 bases and J by 4 bases, leaving 18 bases between them. The CDR3 has 17 residues. Per germline, CDR1 SGHRS and CDR2 YFSETQ. The CDR3 sequence: CASSRSNSGVGANVLTF. The CDR3 coding sequence is TGCGCCAGCAGCCGAAGCAATTCAGGGGTGGGGGCCAACGTCCTGACTTTC. Full variable domain (outside the CDR3, taken from reference TRBV5-1 and TRBJ2-6): KAGVTQTPRYLIKTRGQQVTLSCSPISGHRSVSWYQQTPGQGLQFLFEYFSETQRNKGNFPGRFSGRQFSNSRSEMNVSTLELGDSALYLCASSRSNSGVGANVLTFGAGSRLTVL.

The chain uses TRBV3-1 (or the pseudogene TRBV3-2) and TRBJ1-1; D ambiguous. CDR1 and CDR2 from the germline V gene are LGHDT and YNNKEL (reference sequence). The germline V and J ends were trimmed by 0 bases and 1 base, with 6 bases remaining between them. CDR3 length equals 14 residues. This chain's CDR3 is CASSQEAENTEAFF. The CDR3, as DNA: TGTGCCAGCAGCCAAGAGGCCGAGAACACTGAAGCTTTCTTT.

This chain uses TRBV5-6 with TRBJ1-3; 9 positions agree with TRBD1. Germline CDR1 reads SGHDT; CDR2 reads YYEEEE. V was pared by 4 bases and J by 4 bases, with 9 bases of the junction left unmatched. This CDR3 comprises 16 residues. The CDR3 is CASSPLGTGLGNTIYF. CDR3 in DNA: TGTGCCAGCAGCCCATTGGGGACAGGGTTAGGAAACACCATATATTTT.

The chain links TRBV7-2 to TRBJ2-3; TRBD2 might be the D (6 bases). V gave up 0 bases and J gave up 7 bases, with 14 bases separating them. The CDR3 contains 15 residues. Germline V gene data show CDR1 as SGHTA and CDR2 as FQGNSA. The CDR3 nucleotides read TGTGCCAGCAGCTTAGCCACTAGCTCTCGAAATACGCAGTATTTT. It encodes CASSLATSSRNTQYF.

The J gene is TRBJ1-2, the V gene TRBV6-5; 9 positions agree with TRBD1. The CDR3 has 14 amino acids. Losses at the gene ends were 6 bases for V and 3 bases for J; bases not matched to a gene: 5. Germline V gene data show CDR1 as MNHEY and CDR2 as SVGAGI. As DNA, the CDR3 is TGTGCCAGCAGAGGGACAGGGCGTGACTATGGCTACACCTTC. Translation gives CASRGTGRDYGYTF.

This sequence joins TRBV3-1 (or the pseudogene TRBV3-2) and TRBJ2-7; no firm D call. This CDR3 is 13 amino acids long. Germline V gene sequence: CDR1 LGHDT, CDR2 YNNKEL (reference sequence). V was cut by 3 bases and J by 2 bases, with 8 bases left in between. This chain's CDR3 is CASSQAVAYEQYF. In DNA, the CDR3 is TGTGCCAGCAGCCAGGCGGTAGCCTACGAGCAGTACTTC.

CDR3 sequence: CASSPGLAGGVNTGELFF. DNA of the CDR3: TGTGCCAGCAGCCCGGGACTAGCGGGAGGCGTGAACACCGGGGAGCTGTTTTTT. The V and J genes are TRBV7-6 and TRBJ2-2, with 15 bases aligning to TRBD2. Per germline, CDR1 SGHVS and CDR2 FNYEAQ. This CDR3 is 18 amino acids long. Losses at the gene ends were 5 bases for V and 1 base for J; bases not matched to a gene: 5.

V usage is TRBV2 and J usage is TRBJ2-5; TRBD2 is a possible D gene (6 bases). V lost 6 bases and J lost 0, with 14 bases in between. CDR3 length: 15 residues. CDR1 is SNHLY and CDR2 is FYNNEI in the germline V gene. The CDR3 reads CASRAHLAYQETQYF. For the CDR3, the DNA is TGTGCCAGCAGAGCCCACCTAGCGTACCAAGAGACCCAGTACTTC.

The chain is built from TRBV6-5 and TRBJ2-7; 13 positions agree with TRBD2. The CDR3 runs to 15 residues. Germline V lookup: CDR1 MNHEY, CDR2 SVGAGI. After removal of 6 bases from V and 2 bases from J, the junction contained 4 bases not matched to a gene. This chain's CDR3 is CASRGTSGRAYEQYF. In DNA form, the CDR3 reads TGTGCCAGCAGAGGAACTAGCGGGAGGGCCTACGAGCAGTACTTC.

The chain joins TRBV10-2 to TRBJ1-3; D possibly corresponds to TRBD1 (6 bases). The germline V gene encodes CDR1 WSHSY and CDR2 SAAADI. CDR3 length: 15 amino acids. V lost 4 bases and J 4 bases, leaving 14 bases between the germline ends. The CDR3 protein is CASSVNPTGGNTIYF. As DNA, the CDR3 is TGCGCCAGCAGTGTAAATCCCACAGGGGGAAACACCATATATTTT.

The CDR3 is CASSMASQETQYF. In DNA form, the CDR3 reads TGTGCCAGTAGTATGGCCAGCCAAGAGACCCAGTACTTC. J is TRBJ2-5 and V is TRBV19; D is uncertain. The V end was cut by 3 bases, the J end by 1 base, with 6 bases between. The V gene's germline CDR1 is LNHDA and CDR2 SQIVND (reference sequence). CDR3 length: 13 amino acids.

This clone was picked up a small number of times. The V and J genes are TRBV29-1 and TRBJ1-1, with D maybe TRBD1 (5 bases). Trimming took off 4 bases at V and 0 bases at J, with 12 bases between the two ends. The CDR3 spans 14 residues. Germline-derived CDR1 and CDR2 are SQVTM and ANQGSEA. The CDR3 region has the DNA TGCAGCGTTGGACGGGGGGATATGAACACTGAAGCTTTCTTT. It codes for CSVGRGDMNTEAFF.